One and the same sample provided the 10 T cell receptor beta chains below, sequenced in a study of T cells in Graves' hyperthyroidism and ophthalmopathy. The TCR beta CDR3 regions underwent amplification using RNA transcripts as the source. HTBI primers drove first-round RT-PCR of the TCR CDR3. TCRdb called the multiplex PCR reads again in MiXCR, with one record for every CDR3 protein. The table records approximately 710,000 distinct CDR3 sequences, around a sixth of them present only once. Sequences were obtained from blood. Receptors were obtained from a man aged 50-59 years with Graves' hyperthyroidism.

This chain connects TRBV20-1 to TRBJ1-4, with 9 bases matching TRBD1. Germline CDR1 DFQATT, CDR2 SNEGSKA (reference sequence). The CDR3 sequence is 12 residues long. The V gene end was trimmed by 3 bases and the J gene end by 11 bases; junction bases not matched to a gene: 4. CDR3 DNA sequence: TGCAGTGCTAGTGAGGGGACAGGGAAACTGTTTTTT. The encoded protein is CSASEGTGKLFF.

This clonotype has more than one count but fewer than ten. The chain couples TRBV7-9 to TRBJ2-7, with D maybe TRBD2 (5 bases). CDR3 length: 15 amino acids. Trimming pared 1 base from V and 3 bases from J, leaving 13 bases between. Germline V gives CDR1 SEHNR, CDR2 FQNEAQ (reference sequence). This chain's CDR3 is CASSLDRDSVYEQYF. The CDR3 DNA sequence: TGTGCCAGCAGCTTAGATCGGGATAGCGTCTACGAGCAGTACTTC.

In this sample, this clonotype turned up many times. The chain joins TRBV9 to TRBJ2-1, with unresolved D. The CDR3 is 17 amino acids. Germline CDR1 is SGDLS and CDR2 is YYNGEE. With 0 bases removed from V and 0 bases from J, the gap between germline ends came to 13 bases. This chain's CDR3 is CASSVALDTISYNEQFF. CDR3 sequence (DNA): TGTGCCAGCAGCGTAGCGTTAGACACGATCTCCTACAATGAGCAGTTCTTC.

The gene calls are TRBV20-1 and TRBJ2-1, with TRBD2 as a possible D gene (7 bases). This CDR3 is built from 14 residues. Trimming removed 5 bases at V and 10 bases at J, with 21 bases between. Germline V gene sequence: CDR1 DFQATT, CDR2 SNEGSKA (reference sequence). The CDR3 region is CSAYSHLEGGEQFF. The CDR3 coding sequence is TGCAGTGCTTATAGCCACCTCGAGGGGGGGGAGCAGTTCTTC.

The sample holds many counts of this clonotype. The chain couples TRBV27 to TRBJ1-6, with 9 bases lining up with TRBD1. Losses at the gene ends were 5 bases for V and 7 bases for J; bases not matched to a gene: 6. This CDR3 comprises 15 residues. Germline assignment: CDR1 MNHEY and CDR2 SMNVEV (reference sequence). The CDR3 DNA sequence: TGTGCCAGCAGTATCCGACAGGGGGGAAATTCACCCCTCCACTTT. It is translated as CASSIRQGGNSPLHF.

The genes are TRBV5-5 and TRBJ2-4, with 10 bases that match TRBD2. The CDR3 is made up of 13 amino acids. The V and J ends lost 3 bases and 11 bases, in that order; junction bases with no gene match: 5. CDR1 and CDR2 (germline): SGHKS, YYEKEE (reference sequence). The CDR3 DNA is TGTGCCAGCAGCTGGGGAGCGGGAGGGGTTCAGTACTTC. Residues: CASSWGAGGVQYF. The full variable domain, rest sourced from reference TRBV5-5 and TRBJ2-4, is DAGVTQSPTHLIKTRGQQVTLRCSPISGHKSVSWYQQVLGQGPQFIFQYYEKEERGRGNFPDRFSARQFPNYSSELNVNALLLGDSALYLCASSWGAGGVQYFGAGTRLSVL.

This clonotype was recorded many times. In nucleotides, the CDR3 is TGTGCCAGCAGTCAGCTTCACTCCTACAATGAGCAGTTCTTC. Residues: CASSQLHSYNEQFF. The gene calls are TRBV2 and TRBJ2-1; no definite D call. Germline CDR1 reads SNHLY; CDR2 reads FYNNEI. The CDR3 totals 14 residues. The germline V and J ends were trimmed by 5 bases and 0 bases, with 8 bases remaining between them.

At least ten counts were recorded for this clonotype. The chain couples TRBV10-2 to TRBJ1-1; D gene ambiguous. Germline lookup yields CDR1 WSHSY and CDR2 SAAADI. The CDR3 runs to 13 residues. Trimming cost V 7 bases and J 1 base, with 10 bases left between them. Written as DNA, the CDR3 is TGCGCCAGCATCAACGGACCGAACACTGAAGCTTTCTTT. Protein sequence: CASINGPNTEAFF.

This clonotype was seen only a few times. Written as DNA, the CDR3 is TGTGCCTGGAGTGGGACAGTGTACTACGAGCAGTACTTC. Its protein is CAWSGTVYYEQYF. The V and J genes are TRBV30 and TRBJ2-7; D perhaps matches TRBD1 (6 bases). Looked up from germline, CDR1 is GTSNPN and CDR2 is SVGIG (reference sequence). The length of the CDR3 is 13 residues. V was clipped by 1 base and J by 3 bases, with 10 bases between them.

This clonotype came up many times. This chain joins TRBV28 and TRBJ1-5, with 7 bases matching TRBD1. The CDR3 runs 13 residues. The J segment lost 5 bases and the V segment lost 10 bases, leaving 8 bases of the junction unmatched. CDR1 and CDR2 from the germline V gene are MDHEN and SYDVKM. This CDR3 is CATTRDSHQPQHF. In DNA, the CDR3 is TGTGCCACGACTCGGGACAGCCATCAGCCCCAGCATTTT.